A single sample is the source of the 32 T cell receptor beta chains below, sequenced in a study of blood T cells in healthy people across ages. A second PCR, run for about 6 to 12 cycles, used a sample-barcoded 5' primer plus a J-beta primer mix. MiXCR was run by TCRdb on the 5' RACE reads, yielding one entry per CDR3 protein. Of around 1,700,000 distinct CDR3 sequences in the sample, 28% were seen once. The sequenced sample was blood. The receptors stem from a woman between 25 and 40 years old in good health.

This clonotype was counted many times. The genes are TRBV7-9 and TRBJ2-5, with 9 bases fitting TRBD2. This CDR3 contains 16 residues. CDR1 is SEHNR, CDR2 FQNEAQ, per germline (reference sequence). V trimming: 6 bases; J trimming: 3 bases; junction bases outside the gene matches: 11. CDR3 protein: CASRPTSGAPEETQYF. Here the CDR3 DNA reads TGTGCCAGCAGGCCGACTAGCGGCGCCCCGGAAGAGACCCAGTACTTC. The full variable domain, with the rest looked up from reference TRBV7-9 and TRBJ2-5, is DTGVSQNPRHKITKRGQNVTFRCDPISEHNRLYWYRQTLGQGPEFLTYFQNEAQLEKSRLLSDRFSAERPKGSFSTLEIQRTEQGDSAMYLCASRPTSGAPEETQYFGPGTRLLVL.

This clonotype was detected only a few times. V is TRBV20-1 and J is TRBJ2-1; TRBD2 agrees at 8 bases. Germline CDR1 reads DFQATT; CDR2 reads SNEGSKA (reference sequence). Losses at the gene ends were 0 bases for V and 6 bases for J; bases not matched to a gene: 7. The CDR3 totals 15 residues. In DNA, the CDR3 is TGCAGTGCTAGAGAGGGAGCGGGAGCCAGCAATGAGCAGTTCTTC. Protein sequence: CSAREGAGASNEQFF.

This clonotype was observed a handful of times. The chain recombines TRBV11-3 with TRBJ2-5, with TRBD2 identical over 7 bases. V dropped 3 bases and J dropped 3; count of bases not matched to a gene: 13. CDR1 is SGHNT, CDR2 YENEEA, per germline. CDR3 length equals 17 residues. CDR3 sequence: CASSFPSRSGGEETQYF. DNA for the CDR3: TGTGCCAGCAGCTTCCCAAGTCGGTCGGGAGGTGAAGAGACCCAGTACTTC.

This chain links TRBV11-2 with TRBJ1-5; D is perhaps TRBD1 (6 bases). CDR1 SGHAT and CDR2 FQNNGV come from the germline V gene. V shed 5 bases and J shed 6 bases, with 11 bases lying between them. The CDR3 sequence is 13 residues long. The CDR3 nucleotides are TGTGCCAGCAGCCAGAGGGGGGGTCAGCCCCAGCATTTT. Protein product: CASSQRGGQPQHF. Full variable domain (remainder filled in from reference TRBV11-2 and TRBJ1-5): EAGVAQSPRYKIIEKRQSVAFWCNPISGHATLYWYQQILGQGPKLLIQFQNNGVVDDSQLPKDRFSAERLKGVDSTLKIQPAKLEDSAVYLCASSQRGGQPQHFGDGTRLSIL.

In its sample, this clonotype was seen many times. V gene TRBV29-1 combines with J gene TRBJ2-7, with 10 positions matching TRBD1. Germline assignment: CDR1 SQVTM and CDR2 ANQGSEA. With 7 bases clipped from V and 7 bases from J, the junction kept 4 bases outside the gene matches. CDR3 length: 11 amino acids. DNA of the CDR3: TGCAGCGGACAGGGGGCTCGGGAGCAGTACTTC. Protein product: CSGQGAREQYF.

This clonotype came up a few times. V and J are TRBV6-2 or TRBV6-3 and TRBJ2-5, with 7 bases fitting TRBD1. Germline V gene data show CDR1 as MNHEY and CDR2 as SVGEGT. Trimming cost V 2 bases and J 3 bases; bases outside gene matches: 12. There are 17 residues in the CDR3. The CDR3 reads CASSYPRQGRGKETQYF. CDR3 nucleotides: TGTGCCAGCAGTTACCCGAGACAGGGCAGGGGGAAAGAGACCCAGTACTTC.

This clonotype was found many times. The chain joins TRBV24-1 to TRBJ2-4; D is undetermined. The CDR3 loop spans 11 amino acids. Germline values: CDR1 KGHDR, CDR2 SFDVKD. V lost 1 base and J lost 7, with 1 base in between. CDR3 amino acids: CATSDFNIQYF. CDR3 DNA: TGTGCCACCAGTGATTTTAACATTCAGTACTTC.

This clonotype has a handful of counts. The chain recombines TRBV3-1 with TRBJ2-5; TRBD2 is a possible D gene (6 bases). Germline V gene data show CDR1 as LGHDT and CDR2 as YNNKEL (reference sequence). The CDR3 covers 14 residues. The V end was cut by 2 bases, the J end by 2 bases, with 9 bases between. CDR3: CASSQIAEQETQYF. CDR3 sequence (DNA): TGTGCCAGCAGCCAAATAGCGGAGCAAGAGACCCAGTACTTC.

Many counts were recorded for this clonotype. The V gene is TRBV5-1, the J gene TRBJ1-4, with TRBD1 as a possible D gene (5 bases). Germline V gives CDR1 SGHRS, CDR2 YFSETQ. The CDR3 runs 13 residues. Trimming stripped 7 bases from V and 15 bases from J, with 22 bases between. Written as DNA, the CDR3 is TGCGCCAGCCTTCATACGACGGGGCCTAGGGTGTTTTTT. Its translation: CASLHTTGPRVFF.

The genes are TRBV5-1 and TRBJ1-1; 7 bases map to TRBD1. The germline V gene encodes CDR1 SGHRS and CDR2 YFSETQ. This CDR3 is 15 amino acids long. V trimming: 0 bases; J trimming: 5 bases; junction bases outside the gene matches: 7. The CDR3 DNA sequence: TGCGCCAGCAGCTTGGAGGGGGCTCGGCGAACTGAAGCTTTCTTT. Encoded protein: CASSLEGARRTEAFF.

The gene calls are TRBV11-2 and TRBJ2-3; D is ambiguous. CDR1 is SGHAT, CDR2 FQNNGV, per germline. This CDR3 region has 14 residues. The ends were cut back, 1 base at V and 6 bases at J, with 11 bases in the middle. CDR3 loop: CASSLGNEFDTQYF. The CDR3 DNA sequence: TGTGCCAGCAGCTTAGGGAACGAATTTGATACGCAGTATTTT.

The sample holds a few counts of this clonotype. Here the CDR3 reads CASSQGVYRGQANEQFF. The CDR3 DNA follows: TGCGCCAGCAGCCAAGGGGTATATCGGGGTCAGGCCAATGAGCAGTTCTTC. V gene TRBV4-3 combines with J gene TRBJ2-1; D might be TRBD2 (5 bases). The CDR3 length is 17 residues. Trimming took off 1 base at V and 6 bases at J, with 19 bases between the two ends. The V gene's germline CDR1 is LGHNA and CDR2 YSLEER.

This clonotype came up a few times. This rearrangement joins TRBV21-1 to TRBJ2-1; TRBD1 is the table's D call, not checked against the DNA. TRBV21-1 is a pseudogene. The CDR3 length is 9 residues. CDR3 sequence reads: CAALGEQFF. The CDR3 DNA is TGTGCCGCCCTGGGGGAGCAGTTCTTC.

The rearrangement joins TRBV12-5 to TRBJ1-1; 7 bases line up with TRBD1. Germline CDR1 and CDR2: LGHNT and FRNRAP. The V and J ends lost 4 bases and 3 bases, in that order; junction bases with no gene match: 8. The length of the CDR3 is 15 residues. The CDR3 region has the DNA TGTGCTAGTGGTTATGACAGGGTAGTGGACACTGAAGCTTTCTTT. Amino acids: CASGYDRVVDTEAFF.

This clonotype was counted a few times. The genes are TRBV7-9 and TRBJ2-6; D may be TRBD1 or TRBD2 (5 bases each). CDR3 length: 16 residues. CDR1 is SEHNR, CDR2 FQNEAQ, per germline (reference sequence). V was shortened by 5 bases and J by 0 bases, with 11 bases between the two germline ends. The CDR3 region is CASSLSGTSGANVLTF. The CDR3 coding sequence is TGTGCCAGCAGCCTCTCCGGGACCTCTGGGGCCAACGTCCTGACTTTC. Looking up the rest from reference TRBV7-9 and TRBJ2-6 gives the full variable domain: DTGVSQNPRHKITKRGQNVTFRCDPISEHNRLYWYRQTLGQGPEFLTYFQNEAQLEKSRLLSDRFSAERPKGSFSTLEIQRTEQGDSAMYLCASSLSGTSGANVLTFGAGSRLTVL.

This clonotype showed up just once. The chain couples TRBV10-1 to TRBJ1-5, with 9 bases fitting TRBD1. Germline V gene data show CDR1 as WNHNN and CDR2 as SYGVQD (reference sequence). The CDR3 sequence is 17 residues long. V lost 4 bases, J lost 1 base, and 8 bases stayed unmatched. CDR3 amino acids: CASSGTRDRESNQPQHF. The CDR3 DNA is TGCGCCAGCAGTGGGACCCGGGACAGGGAGAGCAATCAGCCCCAGCATTTT.

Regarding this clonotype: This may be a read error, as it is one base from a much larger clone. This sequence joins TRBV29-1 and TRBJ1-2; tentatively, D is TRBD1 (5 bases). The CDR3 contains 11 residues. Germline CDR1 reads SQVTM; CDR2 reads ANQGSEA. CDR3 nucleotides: TGCAGCGTTGAAAGGGGTGCAGGCTGCACCTTC. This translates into CSVERGAGCTF.

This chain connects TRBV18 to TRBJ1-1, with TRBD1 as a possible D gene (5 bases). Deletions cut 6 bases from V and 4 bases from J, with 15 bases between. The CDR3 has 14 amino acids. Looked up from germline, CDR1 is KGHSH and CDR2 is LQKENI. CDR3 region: CASSRGEEVTEAFF. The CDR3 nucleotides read TGTGCCAGCTCTCGGGGGGAAGAGGTCACTGAAGCTTTCTTT.

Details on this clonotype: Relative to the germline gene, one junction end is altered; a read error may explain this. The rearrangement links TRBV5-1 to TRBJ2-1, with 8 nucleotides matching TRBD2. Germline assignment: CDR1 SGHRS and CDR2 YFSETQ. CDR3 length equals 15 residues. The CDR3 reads CASSMSGSSHNEQFF. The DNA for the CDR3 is TGCGCCAGCAGCATGAGCGGGAGCTCCCACAATGAGCAGTTCTTC. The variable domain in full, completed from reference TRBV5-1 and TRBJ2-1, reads KAGVTQTPRYLIKTRGQQVTLSCSPISGHRSVSWYQQTPGQGLQFLFEYFSETQRNKGNFPGRFSGRQFSNSRSEMNVSTLELGDSALYLCASSMSGSSHNEQFFGPGTRLTVL.

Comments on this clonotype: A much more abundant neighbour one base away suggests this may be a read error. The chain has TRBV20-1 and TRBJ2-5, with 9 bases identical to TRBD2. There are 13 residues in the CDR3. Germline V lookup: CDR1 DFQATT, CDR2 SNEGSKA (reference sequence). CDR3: CGASGTDKETQYF. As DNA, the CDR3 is TGCGGTGCTAGCGGGACGGATAAAGAGACCCAGTACTTC.

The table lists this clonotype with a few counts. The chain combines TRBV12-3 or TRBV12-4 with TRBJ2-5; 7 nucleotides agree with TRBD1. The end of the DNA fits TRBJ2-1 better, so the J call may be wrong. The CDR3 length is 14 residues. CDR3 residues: CASNPQGPQETQFF. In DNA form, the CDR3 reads TGTGCCAGCAATCCACAGGGGCCCCAAGAGACCCAGTTCTTC.

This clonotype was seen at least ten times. The CDR3 is CSVAGGSYNEQFF. DNA of the CDR3: TGCAGTGTAGCGGGGGGGTCCTACAATGAGCAGTTCTTC. The chain is built from TRBV20-1 and TRBJ2-1, with TRBD2 matching 11 bases. V lost 7 bases, J lost 1 base, and 0 bases stayed unmatched. This CDR3 spans 13 amino acids. Germline values: CDR1 DFQATT, CDR2 SNEGSKA (reference sequence).

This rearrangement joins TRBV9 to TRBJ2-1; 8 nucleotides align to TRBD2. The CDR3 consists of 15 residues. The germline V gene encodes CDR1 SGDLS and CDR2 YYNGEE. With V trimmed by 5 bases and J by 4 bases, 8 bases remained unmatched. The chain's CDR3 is CASSVGGGPYNEQFF. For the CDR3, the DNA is TGTGCCAGCAGTGTCGGCGGGGGGCCTTACAATGAGCAGTTCTTC.

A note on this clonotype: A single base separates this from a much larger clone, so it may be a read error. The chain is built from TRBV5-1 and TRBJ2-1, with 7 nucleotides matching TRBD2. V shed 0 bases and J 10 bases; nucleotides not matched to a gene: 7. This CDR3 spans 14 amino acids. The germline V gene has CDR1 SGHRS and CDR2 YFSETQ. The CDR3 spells CASSLGGREGEQFF. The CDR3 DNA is TGCGCCAGCAGCTTGGGGGGAAGGGAGGGAGAGCAGTTCTTC.

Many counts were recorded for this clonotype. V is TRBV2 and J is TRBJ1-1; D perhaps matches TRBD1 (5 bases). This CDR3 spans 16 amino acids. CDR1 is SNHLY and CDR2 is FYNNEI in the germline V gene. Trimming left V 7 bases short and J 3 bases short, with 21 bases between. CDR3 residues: CASIGARFREDTEAFF. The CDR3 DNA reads TGTGCCAGCATTGGGGCCCGGTTTCGGGAGGACACTGAAGCTTTCTTT.

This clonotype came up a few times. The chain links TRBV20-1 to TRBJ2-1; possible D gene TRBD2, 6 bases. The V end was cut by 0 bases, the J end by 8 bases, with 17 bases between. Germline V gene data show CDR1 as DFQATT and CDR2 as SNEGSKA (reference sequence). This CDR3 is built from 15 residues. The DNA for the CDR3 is TGCAGTGCTAGAGATTGGGCTAGCGCGAAGGATGAGCAGTTCTTC. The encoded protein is CSARDWASAKDEQFF.

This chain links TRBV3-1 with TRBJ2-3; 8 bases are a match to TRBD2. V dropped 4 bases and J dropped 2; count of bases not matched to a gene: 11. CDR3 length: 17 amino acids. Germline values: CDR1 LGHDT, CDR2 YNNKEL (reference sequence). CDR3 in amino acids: CASSRPSSGAVTDTQYF. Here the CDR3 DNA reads TGTGCCAGCAGCCGGCCCAGTAGCGGGGCGGTCACAGATACGCAGTATTTT.

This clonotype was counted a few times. The CDR3 DNA reads as TGTGCCAGCAGTTTAGATAGGGGGCGAGGAACTGAAGCTTTCTTT. Protein product: CASSLDRGRGTEAFF. The genes are TRBV12-3 or TRBV12-4 and TRBJ1-1, with TRBD1 matching over 7 bases. Trimming took 1 base from V and 5 from J; bases not matched to a gene: 7. The CDR3 extends over 15 amino acids.

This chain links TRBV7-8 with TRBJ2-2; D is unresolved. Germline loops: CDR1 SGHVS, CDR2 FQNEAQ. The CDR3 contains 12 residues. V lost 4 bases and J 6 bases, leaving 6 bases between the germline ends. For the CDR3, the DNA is TGTGCCAGCAGCTATACACCCGGGGAGCTGTTTTTT. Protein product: CASSYTPGELFF.

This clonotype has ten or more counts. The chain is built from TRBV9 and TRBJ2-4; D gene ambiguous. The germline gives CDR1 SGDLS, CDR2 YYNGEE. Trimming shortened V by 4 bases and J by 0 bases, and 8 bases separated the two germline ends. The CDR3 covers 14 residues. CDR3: CASSLSSAKNIQYF. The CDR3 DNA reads TGTGCCAGCAGCTTATCGTCAGCCAAAAACATTCAGTACTTC.

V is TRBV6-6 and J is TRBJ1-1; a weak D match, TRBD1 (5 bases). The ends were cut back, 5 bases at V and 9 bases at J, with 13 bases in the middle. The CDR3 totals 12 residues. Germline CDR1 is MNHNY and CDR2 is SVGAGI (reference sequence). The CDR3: CASSHRDGQAFF. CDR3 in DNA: TGTGCCAGCAGTCACCGGGACGGACAAGCTTTCTTT.

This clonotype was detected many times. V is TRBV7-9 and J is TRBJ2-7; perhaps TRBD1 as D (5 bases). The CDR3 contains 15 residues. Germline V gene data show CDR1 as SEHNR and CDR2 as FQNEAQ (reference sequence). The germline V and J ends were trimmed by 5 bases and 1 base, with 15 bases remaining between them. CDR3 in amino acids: CASSQKSGPSYEQYF. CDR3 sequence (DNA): TGTGCCAGCAGCCAGAAATCAGGGCCGTCCTACGAGCAGTACTTC.